The 30 T cell receptor beta chains given below trace back to one sample, sequenced in a study of patients and donors after allogeneic stem cell transplantation. TCRdb reprocessed the RT-PCR reads with MiXCR, giving one entry per CDR3 protein. Of roughly 880,000 distinct CDR3 sequences in the sample, approximately 19% were seen once. What was sequenced was blood, either unsorted or a sorted T cell fraction (not recorded which). The source of these receptors is a human donor who was either an allogeneic HSCT recipient or a stem cell or donor lymphocyte infusion donor (not recorded which). It is not recorded whose cells these are; they may come from a transplant donor.

This chain joins TRBV7-2 and TRBJ2-3, with 7 bases fitting TRBD2. The CDR3 has 15 amino acids. With V trimmed by 6 bases and J by 0 bases, 6 bases remained unmatched. Germline CDR1 reads SGHTA; CDR2 reads FQGNSA. For the CDR3, the DNA is TGTGCCAGCAGGATTAGCGGGTCTAGCACAGATACGCAGTATTTT. This encodes CASRISGSSTDTQYF.

This clonotype has more than one count but fewer than ten. The chain links TRBV11-2 to TRBJ2-3; D is perhaps TRBD1 (5 bases). Per germline, CDR1 SGHAT and CDR2 FQNNGV. The CDR3 sequence is 16 residues long. V lost 3 bases to trimming and J lost 2 bases, with 15 bases between them. CDR3 sequence: CASSLRPRANTDTQYF. CDR3 nucleotides: TGTGCCAGCAGCTTGAGACCCAGGGCGAACACAGATACGCAGTATTTT.

The rearrangement uses TRBV30 and TRBJ1-5; a possible D gene is TRBD1 (5 bases). This CDR3 has 14 amino acids. V was trimmed by 2 bases and J by 1 base, leaving 9 bases between them. Germline values: CDR1 GTSNPN, CDR2 SVGIG (reference sequence). The CDR3 region is CAWSWRGSNQPQHF. DNA for the CDR3: TGTGCCTGGAGTTGGCGGGGGAGCAATCAGCCCCAGCATTTT.

The V call is TRBV25-1, the J call TRBJ1-1; no definite D call. The CDR3 consists of 12 residues. Germline lookup yields CDR1 MGHDK and CDR2 SYGVNS. Trimming stripped 1 base from V and 5 bases from J, with 5 bases between. CDR3 DNA sequence: TGTGCCAGCAGTGAATTTGGGACTGAAGCTTTCTTT. It yields the protein CASSEFGTEAFF.

This clonotype was seen more than once but under ten times. V usage is TRBV20-1 and J usage is TRBJ1-1, with D unclear. Germline CDR1 is DFQATT and CDR2 is SNEGSKA (reference sequence). The V gene lost 4 bases and the J gene lost 8 bases, with 20 bases spanning the gap. The CDR3 covers 14 residues. Written as DNA, the CDR3 is TGCAGTGCTACCTACTCCGACGGGAGTTTCGAAGCTTTCTTT. Residues: CSATYSDGSFEAFF.

This clonotype was found many times. V and J are TRBV20-1 and TRBJ1-2, with no clear D. V was cut by 0 bases and J by 5 bases, with 10 bases left in between. The CDR3 is 13 amino acids. Germline CDR1 is DFQATT and CDR2 is SNEGSKA (reference sequence). The CDR3 is CSARDQDGYGYTF. CDR3 nucleotides: TGCAGTGCTAGAGACCAGGATGGGTATGGCTACACCTTC.

This clonotype was found a few times. The J gene is TRBJ1-5, the V gene TRBV5-6; possibly TRBD1 for D (5 bases). CDR3 size: 14 residues. Trimming took off 1 base at V and 5 bases at J, with 10 bases between the two ends. Germline V gene sequence: CDR1 SGHDT, CDR2 YYEEEE. CDR3 sequence reads: CASSLSRGHQPQHF. The CDR3 DNA reads as TGTGCCAGCAGCTTGTCGAGGGGACATCAGCCCCAGCATTTT.

This clonotype was counted at least ten times. The genes are TRBV6-1 and TRBJ1-4; TRBD1 might be the D (6 bases). Trimming pared 4 bases from V and 7 bases from J, leaving 19 bases between. The CDR3 runs to 16 residues. CDR1 and CDR2 (germline): MNHNS, SASEGT. The CDR3 loop is CASSGPSTGAGEKLFF. CDR3 bases: TGTGCCAGCAGTGGGCCATCTACGGGGGCAGGTGAAAAACTGTTTTTT.

This chain uses TRBV20-1 with TRBJ2-1, with 9 nucleotides matching TRBD1. The CDR3 is made up of 15 amino acids. The V gene's germline CDR1 is DFQATT and CDR2 SNEGSKA (reference sequence). Unmatched junction bases numbered 9, after V lost 0 bases and J lost 9 bases. The CDR3 coding sequence is TGCAGTGCTAGAGATAGGAGGACAGGGGCTATTGAGCAGTTCTTC. Encoded protein: CSARDRRTGAIEQFF.

The genes are TRBV2 and TRBJ2-6; 8 nucleotides match TRBD1. The V and J ends lost 11 bases and 3 bases, in that order; junction bases with no gene match: 9. The CDR3 is made up of 15 amino acids. Looked up from germline, CDR1 is SNHLY and CDR2 is FYNNEI. The CDR3 nucleotides are TGTGCCGGGGGACAGGCCAATGTTGGGGCCAACGTCCTGACTTTC. As protein: CAGGQANVGANVLTF.

The chain couples TRBV12-3 or TRBV12-4 to TRBJ1-1; 7 positions agree with TRBD1. The CDR3 has 15 residues. V gave up 6 bases and J gave up 3 bases; unmatched junction bases: 10. DNA for the CDR3: TGTGCCAGCAGCCTATCCGGGACAGCACACACTGAAGCTTTCTTT. As protein: CASSLSGTAHTEAFF.

This clonotype was observed many times. This chain connects TRBV6-5 to TRBJ1-2, with TRBD1 matching over 7 bases. The CDR3 has 11 residues. The J segment lost 3 bases and the V segment lost 8 bases, leaving 0 bases of the junction unmatched. Germline CDR1 reads MNHEY; CDR2 reads SVGAGI. Here the CDR3 reads CASGTDYGYTF. CDR3 sequence (DNA): TGTGCCAGCGGGACAGACTATGGCTACACCTTC.

The J gene is TRBJ2-7, the V gene TRBV12-3 or TRBV12-4; maybe TRBD1 (6 bases). V was clipped by 8 bases and J by 5 bases, with 19 bases between them. This CDR3 region has 14 residues. In DNA, the CDR3 is TGTGCCAGCGGGAAGGGCAGGGGTATGCACGAGCAGTACTTC. As protein: CASGKGRGMHEQYF.

The chain combines TRBV25-1 with TRBJ2-5; maybe TRBD1 (6 bases). CDR1 is MGHDK and CDR2 is SYGVNS in the germline V gene. This CDR3 is 14 amino acids long. Trimming removed 6 bases at V and 4 bases at J, with 15 bases between. CDR3 bases: TGTGCCAGCAGCGGCGGACAGCCGGGAGAGACCCAGTACTTC. Amino acids: CASSGGQPGETQYF.

The chain joins TRBV12-3 or TRBV12-4 to TRBJ2-7, with unresolved D. V lost 3 bases and J lost 2, with 8 bases in between. This CDR3 region has 13 residues. DNA of the CDR3: TGTGCCAGCAGTTTTGAGATAACCTACGAGCAGTACTTC. Translation gives CASSFEITYEQYF.

V gene TRBV7-8 combines with J gene TRBJ2-7, with D perhaps matching TRBD1 (6 bases). There are 17 residues in the CDR3. Germline V gene sequence: CDR1 SGHVS, CDR2 FQNEAQ. V was shortened by 1 base and J by 7 bases, with 23 bases between the two germline ends. CDR3 DNA: TGTGCCAGCAGCTTAGTTAACGACAGGTTCATCGGTCGGGAGCAGTACTTC. Its protein is CASSLVNDRFIGREQYF.

In this sample, this clonotype turned up a few times. This chain connects TRBV20-1 to TRBJ2-3; tentatively, D is TRBD1 or TRBD2 (6 bases each). CDR3 length equals 14 residues. V was trimmed by 3 bases and J by 1 base, leaving 11 bases between them. Germline CDR1 is DFQATT and CDR2 is SNEGSKA (reference sequence). The CDR3 nucleotides are TGCAGTGCTAGTTGGGGGGCCGGCACAGATACGCAGTATTTT. It encodes CSASWGAGTDTQYF.

The V gene is TRBV7-8, the J gene TRBJ2-7; possibly TRBD2 for D (5 bases). This CDR3 region has 13 residues. Germline V gene lookup returns CDR1 SGHVS and CDR2 FQNEAQ. V dropped 5 bases and J dropped 5 bases, with 13 bases sitting between them. The CDR3 sequence: CASSPRGIHEQYF. The CDR3 DNA reads TGTGCCAGCAGCCCACGAGGGATCCACGAGCAGTACTTC.

The chain joins TRBV29-1 to TRBJ1-1; 8 nucleotides match TRBD1. The CDR3 covers 13 residues. CDR1 and CDR2 (germline): SQVTM, ANQGSEA. Trimming cost V 6 bases and J 4 bases; bases outside gene matches: 7. The CDR3 DNA reads as TGCAGCGTGCAGGGGGCCGGGGGCACTGAAGCTTTCTTT. Its translation is CSVQGAGGTEAFF.

This clonotype was counted between two and nine times. This sequence joins TRBV12-3 or TRBV12-4 and TRBJ2-5; TRBD2 agrees at 7 bases. With V trimmed by 1 base and J by 3 bases, 5 bases remained unmatched. CDR3 size: 15 residues. The CDR3 is CASSLGLAEKETQYF. DNA for the CDR3: TGTGCCAGCAGTTTAGGGCTAGCGGAGAAAGAGACCCAGTACTTC.

The CDR3 sequence is CASTPSSYNEQFF. CDR3 nucleotide sequence: TGTGCCAGTACCCCCAGCTCCTACAATGAGCAGTTCTTC. The chain joins TRBV18 to TRBJ2-1, with D uncertain. The CDR3 consists of 13 residues. The V end lost 9 bases, the J end lost 0 bases, and 9 bases lay between the germline ends. Germline values: CDR1 KGHSH, CDR2 LQKENI.

This clonotype occurred once. At one end the junction does not follow the germline gene, possibly because of a read error. The V and J genes are TRBV5-5 and TRBJ1-2; D unclear. Per the germline V gene, CDR1 is SGHKS and CDR2 is YYEKEE (reference sequence). This CDR3 has 15 residues. The CDR3 reads CSSSLELGLTYGYTF. The CDR3 bases are TGTTCCAGCAGCCTAGAGCTGGGATTGACTTATGGCTACACCTTC.

The V and J genes are TRBV29-1 and TRBJ1-2; 7 bases line up with TRBD1. Germline trimming cut 7 bases from V and 3 bases from J; bases unmatched to any gene: 11. The CDR3 has 14 amino acids. Germline lookup yields CDR1 SQVTM and CDR2 ANQGSEA. CDR3 nucleotide sequence: TGCAGCGCCGAGACGGGACAGAGGGACTATGGCTACACCTTC. It specifies CSAETGQRDYGYTF.

The chain employs TRBV28 and TRBJ2-7; TRBD2 matches at 7 bases. This CDR3 spans 13 amino acids. The V gene end was trimmed by 6 bases and the J gene end by 9 bases; junction bases not matched to a gene: 11. Germline-derived CDR1 and CDR2 are MDHEN and SYDVKM. Here the CDR3 DNA reads TGTGCCAGCAGATACAGATTAAGCGGGGCGCAGTACTTC. It translates to CASRYRLSGAQYF.

As for this clonotype: A much more abundant neighbour one base away suggests this may be a read error. The chain couples TRBV10-3 to TRBJ2-7; D uncertain. CDR1 ENHRY and CDR2 SYGVKD come from the germline V gene. CDR3 length: 17 residues. The CDR3 spells CAISKSNITQVSYEQYF. The CDR3 DNA reads TGTGCCATCAGTAAGTCGAATATAACGCAGGTTTCCTACGAGCAGTACTTC.

Only a few counts were recorded for this clonotype. The chain carries TRBV2 and TRBJ1-1; 7 bases fit TRBD1. J lost 7 bases, V lost 2 bases, and 10 bases had no gene match. CDR1 and CDR2 from the germline V gene are SNHLY and FYNNEI. The length of the CDR3 is 15 residues. CDR3 coding DNA: TGTGCCAGCAGTGAAAGTGGGACAGATAAAATTGAAGCTTTCTTT. Translating gives CASSESGTDKIEAFF.

The sample holds a few counts of this clonotype. The V gene is TRBV9, the J gene TRBJ1-1, with D maybe TRBD1 (6 bases). The germline V gene has CDR1 SGDLS and CDR2 YYNGEE. Trimming cost V 4 bases and J 0 bases, with 10 bases left between them. The CDR3 consists of 14 residues. For the CDR3, the DNA is TGTGCCAGCAGCCAGGGGTTTATGAACACTGAAGCTTTCTTT. It encodes CASSQGFMNTEAFF.

The chain uses TRBV20-1 and TRBJ2-7; D is perhaps TRBD2 (6 bases). V was trimmed by 3 bases and J by 3 bases, leaving 9 bases between them. The germline V gene encodes CDR1 DFQATT and CDR2 SNEGSKA (reference sequence). The CDR3 contains 12 residues. CDR3 DNA: TGCAGTGCTAGCGGGAGAAACTACGAGCAGTACTTC. Residues: CSASGRNYEQYF.

This clonotype came up a few times. The chain couples TRBV27 to TRBJ2-7; unclear D gene. Trimming cost V 8 bases and J 0 bases, with 23 bases left between them. This CDR3 is 17 amino acids long. The germline V gene has CDR1 MNHEY and CDR2 SMNVEV (reference sequence). CDR3 bases: TGTGCCAGCGGTTCACCGAACACCAGGAGAGTCTCCTACGAGCAGTACTTC. This codes for CASGSPNTRRVSYEQYF.

The rearrangement links TRBV6-1 to TRBJ2-5, with D perhaps given as TRBD1 or TRBD2 (5 bases each). The CDR3 extends over 15 amino acids. Deletions cut 5 bases from V and 4 bases from J, with 17 bases between. In germline, CDR1 is MNHNS, CDR2 SASEGT. CDR3 loop: CASSPKWGYRETQYF. As DNA, the CDR3 is TGTGCCAGCAGTCCCAAGTGGGGGTACCGAGAGACCCAGTACTTC.